The T cell receptor beta chain described here comes from a study of cytomegalovirus exposure and HLA in healthy donors. Findings and caveats of the study: There were a few CMV-associated chains whose specificity for CMV antigens was confirmed in vitro. In a later analysis, fewer than 20,000 TCR beta sequences were associated with HLA alleles at 0.05 false discovery rate. A missense variant in DCLRE1C was later tied to TCR beta V- and J-gene trimming.

Germline V gives CDR1 MDHEN, CDR2 SYDVKM. Unmatched junction bases numbered 8, after V lost 6 bases and J lost 4 bases. The CDR3 length is 14 residues. Of note for this clone: Its cognate antigen is unknown.

PCR involved 60 Vbeta and 13 Jbeta primers. Method: immunoSEQ multiplex PCR; TCRdb's copy keeps in-frame clones and lacks some. The sample yields approximately 130,000 clones, of which the top ten take up roughly 2%. This receptor was taken from a woman in her sixties in good health and CMV-seronegative. Sequencing was performed on PBMCs. V is TRBV28 and J is TRBJ2-7, with 8 bases identical to TRBD2. This chain's CDR3 is CASRSSGTRYEQYF. Written as DNA, the CDR3 is TGTGCCAGCAGATCCTCCGGGACTAGATACGAGCAGTACTTC. Combining the CDR3 with reference TRBV28 and TRBJ2-7 gives the whole variable domain DVKVTQSSRYLVKRTGEKVFLECVQDMDHENMFWYRQDPGLGLRLIYFSYDVKMKEKGDIPEGYSVSREKKERFSLILESASTNQTSMYLCASRSSGTRYEQYFGPGTRLTVT.